Shown below are 6 T cell receptor beta chains from a single sample sequenced in a study of shared clonotypes between healthy human individuals. Profiled with immunoSEQ multiplex PCR; TCRdb holds only in-frame clones, not every one. The sample consists of about 560,000 clones, around 78% of them appearing once. Sequenced: PBMCs. These receptors were collected from a woman aged 40 to 50 in good health. Some clones in this sample may be carry-over from other donors' samples.

Worth noting for this clone: A much larger clone differs from this one at a single base, so this may be a read error. The sample contains more than one DNA sequence encoding this CDR3. This chain links TRBV6-1 with TRBJ1-1; 7 bases agree with TRBD1. The CDR3 totals 14 residues. Germline CDR1 MNHNS, CDR2 SASEGT. V was clipped by 4 bases and J by 5 bases; unmatched bases: 7. The CDR3 sequence: CASSGDSRNTEAFF. The CDR3 DNA reads as TGTGCCAGCAGTGGGGACAGTCGGAATACTGAAGCTTTCTTT.

The chain recombines TRBV29-1 with TRBJ2-3, with D possibly being TRBD1 or TRBD2 (5 bases each). CDR3 length: 14 amino acids. V lost 3 bases to trimming and J lost 1 base, with 11 bases between them. Germline CDR1 reads SQVTM; CDR2 reads ANQGSEA. The CDR3 is CSVEGVVGTDTQYF. Written as DNA, the CDR3 is TGCAGCGTTGAGGGGGTAGTAGGCACAGATACGCAGTATTTT.

The chain recombines TRBV7-9 with TRBJ2-6; no clear D. Germline values: CDR1 SEHNR, CDR2 FQNEAQ (reference sequence). The CDR3 totals 15 residues. Trimming stripped 5 bases from V and 2 bases from J, with 10 bases between. CDR3 protein: CASSHAATGANVLTF. The CDR3, as DNA: TGTGCCAGCAGCCACGCCGCCACTGGGGCCAACGTCCTGACTTTC.

As concerns this clone: A far larger clone is one base from this, pointing to a likely read error. The rearrangement joins TRBV4-2 to TRBJ2-7; D unresolved. CDR3 length equals 16 residues. CDR1 is LGHNA and CDR2 is YNFKEQ in the germline V gene. The V and J ends lost 0 bases and 1 base respectively, with 13 bases between them. The CDR3 reads CASSQDPRGGSYEQYF. Written as DNA, the CDR3 is TGTGCCAGCAGCCAAGATCCCAGAGGTGGGTCCTACGAGCAGTACTTC.

Only a few counts were recorded for this clone. The CDR3 is CASRGTGGYYGYTF. For the CDR3, the DNA is TGTGCCAGCAGGGGGACAGGGGGCTACTATGGCTACACCTTC. V and J are TRBV27 and TRBJ1-2; 12 bases align to TRBD1. Germline CDR1 MNHEY, CDR2 SMNVEV (reference sequence). This CDR3 has 14 amino acids. With V trimmed by 6 bases and J by 3 bases, 2 bases remained unmatched.

J is TRBJ1-6 and V is TRBV11-2; TRBD1 might be the D (6 bases). CDR1 is SGHAT and CDR2 is FQNNGV in the germline V gene. The CDR3 is 16 residues long. V lost 1 base and J lost 6, with 13 bases in between. The DNA of the CDR3 is TGTGCCAGCAGCTTAGGTTCTCAGGGGAGTAATTCACCCCTCCACTTT. Protein sequence: CASSLGSQGSNSPLHF.